These T cell receptor beta chains were read from a single sample in a study of shared clonotypes between healthy human individuals. Here immunoSEQ multiplex PCR was the method, and the copy in TCRdb shows in-frame clones only, minus some. This table has 2.3 million or so clones, roughly 93% appearing once. Material for sequencing was naive CD4+ T cells from PBMCs. The origin of the receptors is a man younger than 35 in good health. Some clones in this sample may be carry-over from other donors' samples. CDR3s include the opening cysteine and the closing phenylalanine or tryptophan. The order of the fields is CDR3 length, J gene, D gene, V gene, clone size, CDR3 protein, CDR3 DNA. D genes are given only for firm matches. Clone size is stated in some rows and not others, as once, few, many or a class when expanded.

17	TRBJ1-2	TRBD1	TRBV14	.	CASSHGQGGSSVYGYTF	TGTGCCAGCAGCCATGGGCAGGGGGGGAGCAGTGTCTATGGCTACACCTTC
16	TRBJ2-3	.	TRBV7-8	.	CASSLVGGPVADTQYF	TGTGCCAGCAGCTTAGTCGGAGGGCCGGTCGCAGATACGCAGTATTTT
13	TRBJ2-3	.	TRBV2	.	CASSESQGLTQYF	TGTGCCAGCAGTGAATCTCAGGGATTGACGCAGTATTTT
16	TRBJ2-7	TRBD1	TRBV7-9	.	CASSSTQAGTGYEQYF	TGTGCCAGCAGCTCAACACAAGCCGGGACAGGCTACGAGCAGTACTTC
18	TRBJ2-7	TRBD1	TRBV25-1	.	CASSGLYSGQGLSYEQYF	TGTGCCAGCAGTGGACTCTATTCGGGACAGGGGCTCTCCTACGAGCAGTACTTC
15	TRBJ2-3	TRBD1	TRBV10-1	.	CASSEHRGLTDTQYF	TGCGCCAGCAGTGAACACAGGGGGCTCACAGATACGCAGTATTTT
14	TRBJ2-7	.	TRBV5-1	.	CASSRMSEGYEQYF	TGCGCCAGCAGCCGCATGTCAGAGGGGTACGAGCAGTACTTC
15	TRBJ2-1	TRBD2	TRBV28	once	CASSLFREGRNEQFF	TGTGCCAGCAGTTTGTTCCGGGAGGGCCGCAATGAGCAGTTCTTC
10	TRBJ1-2	.	TRBV20-1	.	CSASGDGYTF	TGCAGTGCTAGCGGGGATGGCTACACCTTC
16	TRBJ2-7	.	TRBV21-1	.	CASSKVPAVYSYEQYF	TGTGCCAGCAGCAAAGTCCCAGCCGTCTACTCCTACGAGCAGTACTTC
14	TRBJ1-3	.	TRBV10-3	.	CAIRDNGSGNTIYF	TGTGCCATCAGGGACAATGGCTCTGGAAACACCATATATTTT
15	TRBJ2-1	TRBD2	TRBV28	.	CASSSSGISYNEQFF	TGTGCCAGCAGCTCAAGCGGGATATCCTACAATGAGCAGTTCTTC
16	TRBJ1-5	.	TRBV18	once	CASSPPVGKGNQPQHF	TGTGCCAGCTCACCACCGGTGGGAAAAGGCAATCAGCCCCAGCATTTT
12	TRBJ2-5	.	TRBV18	once	CASSPTKETQYF	TGTGCCAGCTCACCCACAAAAGAGACCCAGTACTTC
15	TRBJ2-2	TRBD2	TRBV6-4	.	CASSGLAGAPGELFF	TGTGCCAGCTCTGGACTAGCGGGAGCCCCCGGGGAGCTGTTTTTT
18	TRBJ1-3	TRBD1	TRBV11-3	.	CASSLVSGGWRRGNTIYF	TGTGCCAGCAGCTTAGTTTCAGGGGGCTGGCGGCGGGGAAACACCATATATTTT
13	TRBJ2-7	.	TRBV7-9	.	CASSPKVGYEQYF	TGCGCCAGCAGCCCAAAGGTTGGCTACGAGCAGTACTTC
15	TRBJ2-2	.	TRBV7-3	.	CASSLTNGGTGELFF	TGTGCCAGCAGCTTAACAAACGGCGGCACCGGGGAGCTGTTTTTT
14	TRBJ2-1	TRBD2	TRBV18	few	CASSPRLADNEQFF	TGTGCCAGCTCACCAAGACTAGCGGACAATGAGCAGTTCTTC
14	TRBJ2-3	.	TRBV9	.	CASSLQRQTDTQYF	TGTGCCAGCAGCCTTCAGCGGCAAACAGATACGCAGTATTTT
16	TRBJ2-1	TRBD1	TRBV7-9	.	CASSTFDRGVYNEQFF	TGTGCCAGCAGCACCTTTGACAGGGGAGTTTACAATGAGCAGTTCTTC
14	TRBJ2-3	.	TRBV2	.	CASKYPGLSDTQYF	TGTGCCAGCAAGTATCCCGGACTATCTGATACGCAGTATTTT
14	TRBJ1-3	.	TRBV6-1	.	CASKLGVSGNTIYF	TGTGCCAGCAAACTAGGCGTCTCTGGAAACACCATATATTTT
14	TRBJ2-5	.	TRBV27	.	CASSPWVSSETQYF	TGTGCCAGCAGTCCCTGGGTCAGCAGCGAGACCCAGTACTTC
10	TRBJ2-1	.	TRBV20-1	.	CSANHNEQFF	TGCAGTGCGAACCACAATGAGCAGTTCTTC
18	TRBJ2-2	TRBD1	TRBV11-2	.	CASSSLHLTGENTGELFF	TGTGCCAGCAGCTCCCTCCATCTGACAGGGGAAAACACCGGGGAGCTGTTTTTT
15	TRBJ2-7	.	TRBV7-9	.	CASSLAGSGGYEQYF	TGTGCCAGCAGCTTAGCCGGGAGTGGTGGTTACGAGCAGTACTTC
16	TRBJ2-6	.	TRBV5-1	.	CASSSLALSGANVLTF	TGCGCCAGCAGCTCACTAGCTCTCTCTGGGGCCAACGTCCTGACTTTC
18	TRBJ2-5	TRBD2	TRBV4-2	once	CASSQPFPLTSGSETQYF	TGTGCCAGCAGCCAACCTTTTCCCCTGACTAGCGGGAGTGAGACCCAGTACTTC
16	TRBJ2-7	TRBD1	TRBV5-1	.	CASSVKPATGTREQYF	TGCGCCAGCAGCGTTAAACCGGCGACAGGGACGCGGGAGCAGTACTTC
13	TRBJ2-2	.	TRBV5-4	.	CASSHLQTGELFF	TGTGCCAGCAGCCATCTACAGACCGGGGAGCTGTTTTTT
16	TRBJ1-1	.	TRBV7-2	.	CASSLGRGRYNTEAFF	TGTGCCAGCAGCCTGGGCCGTGGCAGGTATAACACTGAAGCTTTCTTT
15	TRBJ2-7	.	TRBV5-8	.	CASSAGVRGLGEQYF	TGTGCCAGCAGCGCGGGAGTCAGGGGATTGGGCGAGCAGTACTTC
15	TRBJ2-7	.	TRBV4-1	.	CASSIRALGTYEQYF	TGCGCCAGCAGCATCCGGGCCTTGGGGACCTACGAGCAGTACTTC
14	TRBJ1-1	.	TRBV5-1	few	CASSWDLANTEAFF	TGCGCCAGCAGCTGGGACTTGGCGAACACTGAAGCTTTCTTT
16	TRBJ2-1	.	TRBV13	.	CASSSLGASSYNEQFF	TGTGCCAGCAGCTCCCTGGGGGCAAGCTCCTACAATGAGCAGTTCTTC
13	TRBJ2-7	.	TRBV28	.	CASRGRESYEQYF	TGTGCCAGCAGGGGGCGGGAATCTTACGAGCAGTACTTC
15	TRBJ2-1	.	TRBV5-1	.	CASSFTGNPDNEQFF	TGCGCCAGCAGCTTTACAGGGAACCCCGACAATGAGCAGTTCTTC
19	TRBJ1-5	TRBD1	TRBV10-3	.	CAVSLRTGSHPYSNQPQHF	TGTGCCGTCTCACTCAGGACAGGGTCCCACCCCTATAGCAATCAGCCCCAGCATTTT
14	TRBJ1-4	.	TRBV6-1	.	CASILGQGAEKLFF	TGTGCCAGCATCTTGGGACAAGGCGCTGAAAAACTGTTTTTT
11	TRBJ2-3	.	TRBV28	.	CASSLLDTQYF	TGTGCCAGCAGTTTGTTAGATACGCAGTATTTT
17	TRBJ2-1	TRBD2	TRBV7-9	.	CASSPRLATGSYNEQFF	TGTGCCAGCAGCCCCCGACTAGCGACCGGCTCCTACAATGAGCAGTTCTTC
13	TRBJ1-1	.	TRBV10-3	.	CAISITEGTEAFF	TGTGCCATCAGTATAACTGAGGGTACTGAAGCTTTCTTT
14	TRBJ1-1	.	TRBV19	.	CASSILAVNTEAFF	TGTGCCAGTAGTATACTGGCGGTGAACACTGAAGCTTTCTTT
15	TRBJ2-1	.	TRBV5-1	.	CASSFGRDSYNEQFF	TGCGCCAGCAGCTTTGGTCGGGACTCCTACAATGAGCAGTTCTTC
16	TRBJ2-7	TRBD1	TRBV27	.	CASSLSTGGDAYEQYF	TGTGCCAGCAGTTTATCGACAGGGGGCGATGCCTACGAGCAGTACTTC
13	TRBJ2-3	.	TRBV6-1	.	CASSEGWTDTQYF	TGTGCCAGCAGTGAAGGGTGGACAGATACGCAGTATTTT
15	TRBJ2-5	TRBD1	TRBV6-6	.	CASRTGTGGGETQYF	TGTGCCAGCAGAACGGGGACAGGGGGCGGTGAGACCCAGTACTTC
16	TRBJ1-6	.	TRBV5-8	.	CASSFSPSGRDSPLHF	TGTGCCAGCAGCTTTAGCCCCAGCGGCAGGGATTCACCCCTCCACTTT
14	TRBJ1-2	.	TRBV25-1	.	CASSLGGSNYGYTF	TGTGCCAGCAGTCTTGGGGGGAGTAACTATGGCTACACCTTC
12	TRBJ1-2	TRBD1	TRBV19	.	CASSWTGVGYTF	TGTGCCAGTAGCTGGACAGGTGTTGGCTACACCTTC
15	TRBJ2-1	.	TRBV11-2	.	CASPERAPLAGEQFF	TGTGCCAGCCCCGAAAGGGCTCCCCTGGCTGGTGAGCAGTTCTTC
13	TRBJ2-5	.	TRBV11-3	.	CASSLRDEGTQYF	TGTGCCAGCAGCCTCCGGGACGAGGGGACCCAGTACTTC
14	TRBJ2-3	.	TRBV9	.	CASSVALSTDTQYF	TGTGCCAGCAGCGTAGCCTTGAGCACAGATACGCAGTATTTT
15	TRBJ1-1	.	TRBV4-3	.	CASSQVAGRDTEAFF	TGCGCCAGCAGCCAAGTGGCGGGGAGGGACACTGAAGCTTTCTTT
15	TRBJ2-1	.	TRBV7-3	.	CASSLGLSTYNEQFF	TGTGCCAGCAGCTTAGGACTCTCAACCTACAATGAGCAGTTCTTC
16	TRBJ2-7	.	TRBV28	.	CASAPLMGVPRDEQYF	TGTGCCAGCGCCCCCCTTATGGGAGTCCCACGAGACGAGCAGTACTTC
16	TRBJ2-2	.	TRBV2	.	CASSEYGRVNTGELFF	TGTGCCAGCAGTGAATACGGACGGGTAAACACCGGGGAGCTGTTTTTT
14	TRBJ1-2	.	TRBV19	.	CASSITTSQYGYTF	TGTGCCAGTAGTATAACTACTTCCCAGTACGGCTACACCTTC